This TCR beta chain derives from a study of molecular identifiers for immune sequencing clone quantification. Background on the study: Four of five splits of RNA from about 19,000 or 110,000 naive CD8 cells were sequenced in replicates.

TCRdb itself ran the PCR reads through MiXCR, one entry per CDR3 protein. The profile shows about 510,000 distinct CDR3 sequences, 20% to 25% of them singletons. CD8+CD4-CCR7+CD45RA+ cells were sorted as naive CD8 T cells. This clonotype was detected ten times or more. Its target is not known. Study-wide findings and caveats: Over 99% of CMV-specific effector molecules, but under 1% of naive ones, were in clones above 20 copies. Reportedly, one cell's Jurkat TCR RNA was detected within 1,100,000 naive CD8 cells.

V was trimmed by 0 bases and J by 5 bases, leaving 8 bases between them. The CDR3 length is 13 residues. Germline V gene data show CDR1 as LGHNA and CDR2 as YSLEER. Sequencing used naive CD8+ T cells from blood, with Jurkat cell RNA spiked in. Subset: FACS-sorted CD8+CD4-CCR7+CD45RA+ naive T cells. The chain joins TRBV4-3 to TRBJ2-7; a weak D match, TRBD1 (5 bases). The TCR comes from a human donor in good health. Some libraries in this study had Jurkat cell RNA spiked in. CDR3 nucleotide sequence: TGCGCCAGCAGCCAAGATAGGGGCCACGAGCAGTACTTC. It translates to CASSQDRGHEQYF.